The present TCR beta chain was sequenced within a study of shared clonotypes between healthy human individuals. Overall study: Three plates were used per donor for CD4 naive, three for CD4 memory, two for CD8 naive and one for CD8 memory.

V lost 4 bases to trimming and J lost 15 bases, with 16 bases between them. The CDR3 totals 12 residues. CDR1 is SGHTA, CDR2 FQGNSA, per germline. Sequencing used immunoSEQ multiplex PCR; TCRdb keeps in-frame clones, though not all of them. The sample holds a few million clones; roughly 90% are singletons and the top ten take approximately 0.39%. The genes are TRBV7-2 and TRBJ2-1; D is ambiguous. The specimen was naive CD4+ T cells from PBMCs. Specified subset: CD45RA+ positively selected. The sequence derives from a man between 18 and 35 years old in good health. Some clones in this sample may be carry-over from other donors' samples. The CDR3 DNA sequence: TGTGCCAGCAGCTCCGATCTGGTCGTCTGGTTCTTC. Protein: CASSSDLVVWFF.